A single sample is the source of the 12 T cell receptor beta chains below, sequenced in a study of technical replicates of blood from a handful of donors. Profiling relied on immunoSEQ multiplex PCR, and the TCRdb table lists in-frame clones only, not all of them. The table includes around 81,000 clones, roughly four fifths detected once. The sequenced sample was PBMCs. The receptors were gathered from a human donor in good health. Some clones in this sample may be carry-over from other donors' samples.

The chain uses TRBV7-9 and TRBJ1-1, with D unresolved. This CDR3 has 13 residues. The germline gives CDR1 SEHNR, CDR2 FQNEAQ (reference sequence). V was shortened by 7 bases and J by 2 bases, with 11 bases between the two germline ends. CDR3 loop: CASTPSDNTEAFF. The CDR3 nucleotides read TGTGCCAGCACCCCGTCAGATAACACTGAAGCTTTCTTT. The whole variable domain, remainder taken from reference TRBV7-9 and TRBJ1-1, is DTGVSQNPRHKITKRGQNVTFRCDPISEHNRLYWYRQTLGQGPEFLTYFQNEAQLEKSRLLSDRFSAERPKGSFSTLEIQRTEQGDSAMYLCASTPSDNTEAFFGQGTRLTVV.

The rearrangement uses TRBV7-9 and TRBJ2-7; 7 positions match TRBD2. The CDR3 sequence is 14 residues long. Trimming took 1 base from V and 7 from J; bases not matched to a gene: 7. Germline values: CDR1 SEHNR, CDR2 FQNEAQ (reference sequence). The CDR3 reads CASSLGGGPREQYF. CDR3 sequence (DNA): TGTGCCAGCAGCTTAGGGGGAGGGCCCAGGGAGCAGTACTTC. The full variable domain, completed using reference TRBV7-9 and TRBJ2-7, is DTGVSQNPRHKITKRGQNVTFRCDPISEHNRLYWYRQTLGQGPEFLTYFQNEAQLEKSRLLSDRFSAERPKGSFSTLEIQRTEQGDSAMYLCASSLGGGPREQYFGPGTRLTVT.

This clone was seen more than once but under ten times. V gene TRBV5-6 combines with J gene TRBJ2-7; no firm D call. V was pared by 2 bases and J by 3 bases, with 9 bases between. The CDR3 has 13 amino acids. The germline CDR1 and CDR2 sequences are SGHDT and YYEEEE. Written as DNA, the CDR3 is TGTGCCAGCAGCTTTTATTACAGCTACGAGCAGTACTTC. It is translated as CASSFYYSYEQYF.

The chain employs TRBV6-1 and TRBJ2-1; the D is unclear. The V gene's germline CDR1 is MNHNS and CDR2 SASEGT. Trimming removed 2 bases at V and 2 bases at J, with 10 bases between. The CDR3 loop spans 15 amino acids. The CDR3 sequence is CASSELLTTYNEQFF. As DNA, the CDR3 is TGTGCCAGCAGTGAACTCCTTACAACCTACAATGAGCAGTTCTTC.

This clone was seen a single time. The chain has TRBV7-2 and TRBJ1-1, with D tentatively TRBD1 (6 bases). In germline, CDR1 is SGHTA, CDR2 FQGNSA. Trimming took off 5 bases at V and 2 bases at J, with 15 bases between the two ends. The CDR3 loop spans 15 amino acids. The CDR3: CASSLQVRGNTEAFF. Written as DNA, the CDR3 is TGTGCCAGCAGCCTACAGGTCAGGGGAAACACTGAAGCTTTCTTT.

The chain combines TRBV6-1 with TRBJ2-6; D not resolved. The CDR3 is 15 amino acids. V shed 4 bases and J shed 4 bases, with 11 bases lying between them. Per germline, CDR1 MNHNS and CDR2 SASEGT. The CDR3 nucleotides are TGTGCCAGCAGTGGCGCCGCTTCGGGGGCCAACGTCCTGACTTTC. Translated: CASSGAASGANVLTF.

CDR3 amino acids: CASSAPIKGLAGGGKGDEQFF. CDR3 nucleotides: TGTGCCAGCAGCGCCCCGATTAAGGGACTAGCGGGAGGTGGTAAAGGGGATGAGCAGTTCTTC. This rearrangement joins TRBV9 to TRBJ2-1; 15 bases are a match to TRBD2. The germline V gene encodes CDR1 SGDLS and CDR2 YYNGEE. V shed 3 bases, J shed 8 bases, and the junction held 21 bases outside the gene matches. This CDR3 contains 21 residues. Based on the CDR3 plus reference TRBV9 and TRBJ2-1, the full variable domain is DSGVTQTPKHLITATGQRVTLRCSPRSGDLSVYWYQQSLDQGLQFLIQYYNGEERAKGNILERFSAQQFPDLHSELNLSSLELGDSALYFCASSAPIKGLAGGGKGDEQFFGPGTRLTVL.

The rearrangement links TRBV27 to TRBJ2-4, with 8 bases matching TRBD1. CDR1 and CDR2 (germline): MNHEY, SMNVEV (reference sequence). The J segment lost 0 bases and the V segment lost 5 bases, leaving 6 bases of the junction unmatched. This CDR3 contains 16 residues. The CDR3 DNA reads TGTGCCAGCAGTCCGATACAGGGGGTAGCCAAAAACATTCAGTACTTC. It specifies CASSPIQGVAKNIQYF.

J is TRBJ2-1 and V is TRBV7-9, with D possibly TRBD2 on 5 matching bases. V was trimmed by 10 bases and J by 4 bases, leaving 11 bases between them. CDR3 length equals 12 residues. Germline assignment: CDR1 SEHNR and CDR2 FQNEAQ (reference sequence). CDR3 in amino acids: CAKEDDYNEQFF. CDR3 in DNA: TGTGCCAAGGAGGACGATTACAATGAGCAGTTCTTC.

CDR3 amino acids: CAWTPSGVLGEKLFF. CDR3 coding DNA: TGTGCCTGGACCCCATCCGGGGTTTTGGGAGAAAAACTGTTTTTT. J is TRBJ1-4 and V is TRBV30; no reliable D call. Trimming cost V 4 bases and J 8 bases, with 20 bases left between them. From germline, CDR1 is GTSNPN and CDR2 SVGIG (reference sequence). CDR3 size: 15 residues.

This clone was detected only a few times. This chain joins TRBV7-9 and TRBJ1-1, with D possibly being TRBD1 (6 bases). The CDR3 runs 14 residues. The V and J ends lost 5 bases and 4 bases respectively, with 14 bases between them. Germline V lookup: CDR1 SEHNR, CDR2 FQNEAQ (reference sequence). Written as DNA, the CDR3 is TGTGCCAGCAGCATAACAGGGCAGGGCACTGAAGCTTTCTTT. It translates to CASSITGQGTEAFF.

This clone was picked up a small number of times. The rearrangement joins TRBV7-9 to TRBJ2-7; 12 positions agree with TRBD2. The germline V gene encodes CDR1 SEHNR and CDR2 FQNEAQ (reference sequence). CDR3 length: 16 amino acids. With 5 bases clipped from V and 7 bases from J, the junction kept 12 bases outside the gene matches. The CDR3 bases are TGTGCCAGCAGCGTATCCCCGGGACTAGCGGGCTTTGAGCAGTACTTC. Protein sequence: CASSVSPGLAGFEQYF.